These 7 T cell receptor beta chains originate from one sample sequenced in a study of blood T cell repertoires in COVID-19. Method: immunoSEQ multiplex PCR; TCRdb's copy keeps in-frame clones and lacks some. The sample gives around 250,000 clones, 70% to 90% of which show up once; approximately 6.2% is in the top ten. Sequenced material: peripheral blood. The origin of the receptors is a man in his 60s with acute or convalescent COVID-19.

The chain uses TRBV19 and TRBJ1-2; 9 positions match TRBD1. The length of the CDR3 is 15 residues. In germline, CDR1 is LNHDA, CDR2 SQIVND (reference sequence). V dropped 7 bases and J dropped 4; count of bases not matched to a gene: 10. The CDR3 region is CASNDRAGQGYGYTF. The CDR3 coding sequence is TGTGCCAGTAACGATAGGGCGGGACAGGGCTATGGCTACACCTTC. Based on the CDR3 plus reference TRBV19 and TRBJ1-2, the full variable domain is DGGITQSPKYLFRKEGQNVTLSCEQNLNHDAMYWYRQDPGQGLRLIYYSQIVNDFQKGDIAEGYSVSREKKESFPLTVTSAQKNPTAFYLCASNDRAGQGYGYTFGSGTRLTVV.

In this sample, this clone turned up a few times. V and J are TRBV30 and TRBJ2-3; D is perhaps TRBD1 (5 bases). V was clipped by 5 bases and J by 2 bases, with 11 bases between them. The CDR3 has 13 residues. CDR1 is GTSNPN and CDR2 is SVGIG in the germline V gene (reference sequence). The CDR3 DNA reads TGTGCCTGGGACAGCATAATCACAGATACGCAGTATTTT. It translates to CAWDSIITDTQYF.

This chain joins TRBV11-3 and TRBJ2-3; 10 bases map to TRBD2. V lost 5 bases to trimming and J lost 6 bases; unmatched junction nucleotides: 14. Per germline, CDR1 SGHNT and CDR2 YENEEA. The CDR3 is 17 residues long. The CDR3 protein is CASSPRTSGNLGDTQYF. For the CDR3, the DNA is TGTGCCAGCAGCCCTAGGACTAGCGGTAATTTAGGGGATACGCAGTATTTT. Variable domain in full (rest from reference TRBV11-3 and TRBJ2-3): EAGVVQSPRYKIIEKKQPVAFWCNPISGHNTLYWYLQNLGQGPELLIRYENEEAVDDSQLPKDRFSAERLKGVDSTLKIQPAELGDSAVYLCASSPRTSGNLGDTQYFGPGTRLTVL.

This clone is a singleton in its sample. The chain is built from TRBV5-1 and TRBJ2-5, with a weak D call TRBD2 (6 bases). V gave up 4 bases and J gave up 0 bases, with 16 bases separating them. The length of the CDR3 is 16 residues. Germline CDR1 is SGHRS and CDR2 is YFSETQ. The DNA of the CDR3 is TGCGCCAGCAGCCCCGGGGCTAGCGAGAACCAAGAGACCCAGTACTTC. This codes for CASSPGASENQETQYF.

This CDR3 is CASSLQGPPYGYTF. The CDR3 region has the DNA TGTGCCAGCAGCTTACAGGGGCCCCCCTATGGCTACACCTTC. The chain combines TRBV5-6 with TRBJ1-2; 7 nucleotides match TRBD1. V trimming: 2 bases; J trimming: 4 bases; junction bases outside the gene matches: 5. Germline CDR1 SGHDT, CDR2 YYEEEE. The CDR3 contains 14 residues.

This clone appeared once. The CDR3 here is CASRALGGRARYEQFF. Written as DNA, the CDR3 is TGCGCCAGCCGAGCATTGGGCGGGAGGGCTCGGTATGAGCAGTTCTTC. The chain links TRBV4-1 to TRBJ2-1; 9 bases map to TRBD2. CDR1 MGHRA and CDR2 YSYEKL come from the germline V gene. The CDR3 contains 16 residues. J gave up 8 bases and V 8 bases, and 16 bases lay outside the gene matches.

The J gene is TRBJ2-7, the V gene TRBV5-4; 10 nucleotides agree with TRBD2. This CDR3 is built from 15 residues. Germline assignment: CDR1 SGHNT and CDR2 YYREEE (reference sequence). Trimming at V came to 0 bases and at J to 5 bases, leaving 5 bases not matched to a gene. In DNA form, the CDR3 reads TGTGCCAGCAGCTTGGTTGGTCTAGCGGGAGACGAGCAGTACTTC. Protein: CASSLVGLAGDEQYF.